The rows below give T cell receptor beta chains drawn from one sample of a study of shared clonotypes between healthy human individuals. Generated by immunoSEQ multiplex PCR, the TCRdb table keeps only in-frame clones and is missing some. The sample yields 950,000 to 1,100,000 clones, approximately 78% seen once. Material for sequencing was memory CD4+ T cells from PBMCs. Receptor source: a man between 18 and 35 years old in good health. Some clones in this sample may be carry-over from other donors' samples. CDR3s leave out the opening cysteine and the closing phenylalanine or tryptophan.

V gene | CDR3 protein
TRBV28 | ASSSGGVPYYEQY
TRBV5-1 | ASSLAVNRVWETQY
TRBV11-2 | ASSFAGTSLVETQY
TRBV7-9 | ASSSFDQGFHEQY
TRBV2 | ASSPERGTANTYEQY
TRBV28 | ASSRGLAVGEQY
TRBV4-2 | ASSHQGRRAGTDTQY
TRBV7-9 | ASSHRAGELF
TRBV11-3 | ASSLGVGGDEQF
TRBV7-2 | ASSLTASTDTQY
TRBV29-1 | SVDRGNEQF
TRBV5-4 | ASSPGTAAGGQGGELF
TRBV10-3 | ASTGETEAF
TRBV18 | ASSPPGLAGAYNEQF
TRBV5-1 | ASSLERGTSSHEQY
TRBV2 | ASSGGNTDTQY